This TCR beta chain was identified in a study of CD8 T cells in ankylosing spondylitis. Study-level points and caveats: A TCR beta motif of eight or nine highly homologous variants seemed to mark ankylosing spondylitis blood.

This clonotype was counted many times. The antigen is unknown. TCRdb fed the 5' RACE reads into MiXCR, producing one record per CDR3 protein. The sample gives about 800,000 distinct CDR3 sequences, about an eighth of which show up once; 0.51% is in the top ten. Germline-derived CDR1 and CDR2 are LGHNA and YNFKEQ. The CDR3 spans 12 residues. Trimming took 3 bases from V and 15 from J; bases not matched to a gene: 6. J is TRBJ2-1 and V is TRBV4-2, with 9 bases aligning to TRBD1. Sequencing was performed on blood, either unsorted or a sorted T cell fraction (not recorded which). This TCR was sampled from a male donor with ankylosing spondylitis. The CDR3, as DNA: TGTGCCAGCAGCCAGGATGCGGGACAGGGGTTCTTC. As protein: CASSQDAGQGFF.